This T cell receptor beta chain is from a study of blood T cell repertoires in COVID-19. Across the study: There were acute and convalescent COVID-19 samples, and they came from the United States, Italy and Spain.

Donors were grouped by their self-reported clinical history. V was cut by 5 bases and J by 3 bases, with 14 bases left in between. The CDR3 sequence is 15 residues long. The germline gives CDR1 SGHTA, CDR2 FQGNSA. In the study's own analysis: Amplification from reference gene primers served as the basis for estimated nucleated cell counts. Libraries were prepared by immunoSEQ multiplex PCR; TCRdb keeps only in-frame clonotypes and omits some of them. V and J calls and clone size are as listed in that table; D and trimming were resolved from the DNA. The sample yields roughly 200,000 clones, roughly 89% seen once.

The chain uses TRBV7-2 and TRBJ2-1; D might be TRBD1 (5 bases). Source material: PBMCs or T cells enriched from blood (not recorded which). This receptor was obtained from a woman aged 40 to 55 with acute COVID-19. This chain's CDR3 is CASSIAQGYYNEQFF. The DNA of the CDR3 is TGTGCCAGCAGCATTGCGCAGGGCTACTACAATGAGCAGTTCTTC.